This TCR beta chain emerged from a study of graft-versus-host responses after intestinal transplantation. On the study more broadly: All recipients were transplanted with multivisceral, liver-intestinal, or isolated intestinal grafts. Recipients uniformly received anti-thymocyte globulin induction, followed by tacrolimus and steroids for around 3 years. Findings and limits, study-wide: GvH clones detected in recipient marrow included some appearing first in ileum or blood. There was an association between peak levels of circulating GvH clones and early post-transplant HvG declines.

On this clone: What it binds is not known.

Produced via immunoSEQ multiplex PCR; TCRdb's table is partial and in-frame only. This table holds more than 50,000 clones, about 89% found once. The ends were cut back, 2 bases at V and 1 base at J, with 10 bases in the middle. Germline V lookup: CDR1 SGHVS, CDR2 FNYEAQ. This CDR3 is 15 amino acids long. The clonotype comes from a human patient who received an intestinal transplant, so some T cells may come from the graft donor. The genes are TRBV7-6 and TRBJ2-3; D remains unclear. Sequenced material: PBMCs, taken 650 to 670 days after intestinal transplant. The CDR3 bases are TGTGCCAGCAGCTTAACGGTTGACCGCACAGATACGCAGTATTTT. The encoded protein is CASSLTVDRTDTQYF.